Presented here are 24 T cell receptor beta chains from one specimen sequenced in a study of blood T cell repertoires in COVID-19. This table comes from immunoSEQ multiplex PCR, and its TCRdb copy is limited to in-frame clones, with some not included. This table holds hundreds of thousands of clones, about 85% found once. The sequenced sample consisted of PBMCs or T cells enriched from blood (not recorded which). Receptors originate from a woman aged 18-29 years with acute COVID-19.

This clone was counted a few times. The V gene is TRBV13, the J gene TRBJ1-2; 9 bases match TRBD1. Germline trimming cut 5 bases from V and 8 bases from J; bases unmatched to any gene: 3. Looked up from germline, CDR1 is PRHDT and CDR2 is FYEKMQ (reference sequence). CDR3 length: 12 amino acids. The CDR3 reads CASSGQGQGYTF. The CDR3 DNA follows: TGTGCCAGCAGCGGACAGGGGCAGGGCTACACCTTC.

This chain links TRBV7-9 with TRBJ2-5; D gene unclear. V gave up 0 bases and J gave up 5 bases, with 10 bases separating them. Germline loops: CDR1 SEHNR, CDR2 FQNEAQ (reference sequence). This CDR3 region has 14 residues. CDR3 sequence reads: CASSLAGLGETQYF. CDR3 nucleotide sequence: TGTGCCAGCAGCTTAGCGGGCCTTGGGGAGACCCAGTACTTC.

The DNA for the CDR3 is TGTGCCAGCAGTCAGGGCGGACAGGGGAACACTGAAGCTTTCTTT. Protein: CASSQGGQGNTEAFF. This chain uses TRBV3-1 (or the pseudogene TRBV3-2) with TRBJ1-1, with TRBD1 identical over 8 bases. The junction had 7 bases not matched to a gene; V was cut back by 6 bases and J by 1 base. The CDR3 is 15 residues long. CDR1 is LGHDT, CDR2 YNNKEL, per germline (reference sequence).

V usage is TRBV9 and J usage is TRBJ1-1; D may be TRBD1 (5 bases). Germline V gene sequence: CDR1 SGDLS, CDR2 YYNGEE. V lost 7 bases to trimming and J lost 4 bases, with 14 bases between them. This CDR3 region has 13 residues. CDR3 nucleotides: TGTGCCAGCGGGAGGGGTGAGGCCACTGAAGCTTTCTTT. As protein: CASGRGEATEAFF.

This chain uses TRBV5-1 with TRBJ2-1; D possibly corresponds to TRBD1 (6 bases). The CDR3 extends over 18 amino acids. The V end was cut by 0 bases, the J end by 2 bases, with 18 bases between. Germline V lookup: CDR1 SGHRS, CDR2 YFSETQ. The CDR3, as DNA: TGCGCCAGCAGCTTGGTGCAGGACAGTCTTTCAGCCTACAATGAGCAGTTCTTC. Its protein is CASSLVQDSLSAYNEQFF.

The chain has TRBV4-3 and TRBJ2-2, with 9 nucleotides matching TRBD2. Germline lookup yields CDR1 LGHNA and CDR2 YSLEER. J lost 1 base, V lost 0 bases, and 6 bases had no gene match. The CDR3 spans 18 residues. CDR3 in DNA: TGCGCCAGCAGCCAAGAACTAGCGGGTGGTGGGAACACCGGGGAGCTGTTTTTT. Protein sequence: CASSQELAGGGNTGELFF.

The rearrangement joins TRBV2 to TRBJ2-7, with a weak D call TRBD1 (6 bases). This CDR3 is built from 12 residues. V lost 8 bases, J lost 1 base, and 9 bases lay in between. CDR1 and CDR2 (germline): SNHLY, FYNNEI. The CDR3 sequence: CASGGRSYEQYF. In DNA form, the CDR3 reads TGTGCCAGCGGGGGCCGATCCTACGAGCAGTACTTC.

The CDR3 protein is CASSASLAGPQETQYF. CDR3 in DNA: TGCGCCAGCAGCGCCTCACTAGCGGGGCCCCAAGAGACCCAGTACTTC. V gene TRBV5-1 combines with J gene TRBJ2-5; 10 positions agree with TRBD2. V was clipped by 4 bases and J by 1 base; unmatched bases: 7. Germline V gives CDR1 SGHRS, CDR2 YFSETQ. The CDR3 is 16 amino acids.

The genes are TRBV10-1 and TRBJ2-1, with TRBD2 matching 12 bases. The germline V gene encodes CDR1 WNHNN and CDR2 SYGVQD (reference sequence). Trimming took 3 bases from V and 3 from J; bases not matched to a gene: 3. The length of the CDR3 is 16 residues. The chain's CDR3 is CASSDGTSGFYNEQFF. The CDR3, as DNA: TGCGCCAGCAGTGACGGGACTAGCGGGTTCTACAATGAGCAGTTCTTC.

CDR3 residues: CASSPSKGVYEQYF. The CDR3 DNA reads as TGTGCCAGCTCACCCAGTAAGGGGGTCTACGAGCAGTACTTC. The chain recombines TRBV18 with TRBJ2-7; TRBD1 might be the D (6 bases). V lost 3 bases, J lost 3 bases, and 12 bases lay in between. This CDR3 has 14 amino acids. The V gene's germline CDR1 is KGHSH and CDR2 LQKENI.

CDR3 region: CASSSHSGASTDTQYF. In nucleotides, the CDR3 is TGTGCCAGCAGCTCCCATAGCGGGGCGAGCACAGATACGCAGTATTTT. The J gene is TRBJ2-3, the V gene TRBV7-2, with 8 bases aligning to TRBD2. After removal of 4 bases from V and 0 bases from J, the junction contained 6 bases not matched to a gene. This CDR3 has 16 residues. CDR1 SGHTA and CDR2 FQGNSA come from the germline V gene.

CDR3 protein: CASSYSMMVAEAFF. The CDR3 nucleotides are TGTGCCAGCAGTTACTCGATGATGGTAGCTGAAGCTTTCTTT. J is TRBJ1-1 and V is TRBV6-5; no definite D call. The CDR3 loop spans 14 amino acids. V was cut by 0 bases and J by 6 bases, with 11 bases left in between. Germline V gene lookup returns CDR1 MNHEY and CDR2 SVGAGI.

The sample holds a few counts of this clone. The CDR3 nucleotides read TGCGCCAGCAGCTTGTCCTTCATTCTATCAGGACAAGAGACCCAGTACTTC. This encodes CASSLSFILSGQETQYF. The chain uses TRBV5-1 and TRBJ2-5; D call uncertain. This CDR3 is 17 amino acids long. Trimming left V 1 base short and J 2 bases short, with 18 bases between. Germline CDR1 and CDR2: SGHRS and YFSETQ.

The genes are TRBV6-5 and TRBJ2-7; 9 positions match TRBD1. The CDR3 has 13 amino acids. Looked up from germline, CDR1 is MNHEY and CDR2 is SVGAGI. V dropped 7 bases and J dropped 6; count of bases not matched to a gene: 7. In DNA form, the CDR3 reads TGTGCCAGCACCAAACAGGGGGCTGGCGAGCAGTACTTC. Translating it yields CASTKQGAGEQYF.

There are a few counts of this clone. The chain has TRBV2 and TRBJ1-1; perhaps TRBD1 as D (6 bases). The CDR3 consists of 17 residues. V lost 5 bases to trimming and J lost 0 bases, with 19 bases between them. Germline values: CDR1 SNHLY, CDR2 FYNNEI. The CDR3 DNA reads TGTGCCAGCAGTTCTGGACAGCCAAGAGAAATGAACACTGAAGCTTTCTTT. Its protein is CASSSGQPREMNTEAFF.

The table lists this clone with a count of one. The chain joins TRBV5-1 to TRBJ1-4; a weak D match, TRBD1 (5 bases). There are 15 residues in the CDR3. V gave up 1 base and J gave up 7 bases, with 14 bases separating them. Germline CDR1 is SGHRS and CDR2 is YFSETQ. CDR3 region: CASSLFPGSLEKLFF. DNA for the CDR3: TGCGCCAGCAGCTTGTTCCCAGGGTCACTTGAAAAACTGTTTTTT. Together with reference TRBV5-1 and TRBJ1-4, the CDR3 gives the full variable domain: KAGVTQTPRYLIKTRGQQVTLSCSPISGHRSVSWYQQTPGQGLQFLFEYFSETQRNKGNFPGRFSGRQFSNSRSEMNVSTLELGDSALYLCASSLFPGSLEKLFFGSGTQLSVL.

There are a few counts of this clone. The genes are TRBV30 and TRBJ1-1; 11 nucleotides align to TRBD1. CDR1 and CDR2 (germline): GTSNPN, SVGIG (reference sequence). Germline trimming cut 3 bases from V and 4 bases from J; bases unmatched to any gene: 1. This CDR3 has 13 amino acids. The CDR3 region is CAWRGTGGTEAFF. In DNA form, the CDR3 reads TGTGCCTGGAGGGGGACAGGGGGCACTGAAGCTTTCTTT.

This sequence joins TRBV11-2 and TRBJ1-5; TRBD1 matches 9 bases. Trimming took 3 bases from V and 5 from J; bases not matched to a gene: 5. Germline loops: CDR1 SGHAT, CDR2 FQNNGV. The CDR3 covers 15 residues. The CDR3 spells CASSFTDRGYQPQHF. In nucleotides, the CDR3 is TGTGCCAGCAGCTTCACGGACAGGGGTTATCAGCCCCAGCATTTT. Filled out from reference TRBV11-2 and TRBJ1-5, the complete variable domain reads EAGVAQSPRYKIIEKRQSVAFWCNPISGHATLYWYQQILGQGPKLLIQFQNNGVVDDSQLPKDRFSAERLKGVDSTLKIQPAKLEDSAVYLCASSFTDRGYQPQHFGDGTRLSIL.

This clone occurred a few times. The chain is built from TRBV6-4 and TRBJ2-5; 7 nucleotides line up with TRBD2. Trimming at V came to 6 bases and at J to 2 bases, leaving 9 bases not matched to a gene. The germline gives CDR1 MRHNA, CDR2 SNTAGT. The CDR3 sequence is 15 residues long. CDR3 bases: TGTGCCAGCAGCGCCGTTGGGGGGGGACAAGAGACCCAGTACTTC. This codes for CASSAVGGGQETQYF.

This clone showed up just once. V and J are TRBV6-5 and TRBJ2-3, with 9 bases lining up with TRBD2. CDR1 is MNHEY and CDR2 is SVGAGI in the germline V gene. Losses at the gene ends were 1 base for V and 1 base for J; bases not matched to a gene: 0. CDR3 size: 15 residues. The CDR3 spells CASSYWTSGTDTQYF. Here the CDR3 DNA reads TGTGCCAGCAGTTACTGGACTAGCGGCACAGATACGCAGTATTTT.

This chain joins TRBV7-2 and TRBJ1-2; 10 bases match TRBD1. The CDR3 is 14 amino acids. V shed 2 bases, J shed 7 bases, and the junction held 4 bases outside the gene matches. The germline V gene encodes CDR1 SGHTA and CDR2 FQGNSA. This CDR3 is CASSLWRDRGGYTF. CDR3 coding DNA: TGTGCCAGCAGCTTATGGCGGGACAGGGGTGGCTACACCTTC.

The chain joins TRBV4-1 to TRBJ2-3, with 8 nucleotides matching TRBD1. V gave up 3 bases and J gave up 0 bases; unmatched junction bases: 2. This CDR3 contains 15 residues. The germline V gene has CDR1 MGHRA and CDR2 YSYEKL. The CDR3 loop reads CASSQGQASTDTQYF. CDR3 DNA: TGCGCCAGCAGCCAGGGACAGGCTAGCACAGATACGCAGTATTTT.

Only one count was recorded for this clone. V and J are TRBV1 and TRBJ1-2. TRBV1 is flagged as a pseudogene. The CDR3 totals 13 residues. CDR3 residues: CTSPCLANYGYTF. As DNA, the CDR3 is TGCACCAGCCCGTGTCTAGCTAACTATGGCTACACCTTC.

The V gene is TRBV4-1, the J gene TRBJ1-6, with a weak D call TRBD1 (5 bases). Germline CDR1 and CDR2: MGHRA and YSYEKL. CDR3 length: 17 residues. Trimming stripped 3 bases from V and 8 bases from J, with 20 bases between. The CDR3 region is CASSQDPLDRDHSPLHF. The DNA of the CDR3 is TGCGCCAGCAGCCAGGACCCGCTAGACAGAGATCATTCACCCCTCCACTTT.